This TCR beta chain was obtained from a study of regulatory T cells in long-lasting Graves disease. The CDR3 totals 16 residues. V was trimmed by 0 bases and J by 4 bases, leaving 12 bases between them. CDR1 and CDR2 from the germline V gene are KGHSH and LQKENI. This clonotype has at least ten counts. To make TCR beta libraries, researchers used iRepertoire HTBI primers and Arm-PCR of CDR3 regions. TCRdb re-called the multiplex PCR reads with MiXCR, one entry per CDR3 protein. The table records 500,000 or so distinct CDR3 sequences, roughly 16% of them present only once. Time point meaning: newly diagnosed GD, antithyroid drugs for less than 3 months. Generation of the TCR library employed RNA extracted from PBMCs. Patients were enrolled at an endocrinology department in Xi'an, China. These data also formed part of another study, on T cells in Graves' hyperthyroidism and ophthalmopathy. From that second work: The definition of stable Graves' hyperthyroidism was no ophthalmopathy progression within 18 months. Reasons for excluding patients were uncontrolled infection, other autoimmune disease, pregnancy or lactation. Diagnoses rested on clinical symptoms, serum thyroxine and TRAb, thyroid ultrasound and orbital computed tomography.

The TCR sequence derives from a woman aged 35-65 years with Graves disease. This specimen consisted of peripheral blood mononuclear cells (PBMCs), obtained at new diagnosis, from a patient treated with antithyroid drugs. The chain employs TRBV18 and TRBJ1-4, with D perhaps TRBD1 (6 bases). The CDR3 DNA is TGTGCCAGCTCACCACCGACCGGAGGGGGTAATGAAAAACTGTTTTTT. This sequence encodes CASSPPTGGGNEKLFF.